This entry features one T cell receptor beta chain sequence. CDR3 length: 15 residues. Germline-derived CDR1 and CDR2 are SGHTA and FQGTGA. V lost 6 bases and J lost 4, with 16 bases in between. This entry is derived from a study of blood T cell repertoires in COVID-19. Study in general: Samples taken during acute and convalescent COVID-19 were collected in the United States, Italy and Spain. PBMCs, B-cell-depleted T cells, or T cells were the source of the cDNA or gDNA that made up the material.

Authors' processing steps: Cell counts per sample came from amplifying reference gene primers. The table came from immunoSEQ multiplex PCR; TCRdb's copy has only in-frame clones and leaves some out. D and trimming come from the DNA, and the V and J calls and clone size come from that table. In the table there are about 68,000 clones, 65% to 90% of which are singletons. This TCR derives from an elderly man with acute or convalescent COVID-19. Source material: peripheral blood. The chain joins TRBV7-3 to TRBJ2-1, with a tentative D call TRBD1 (6 bases). The CDR3 is CASSYTVQGYNEQFF. CDR3 sequence (DNA): TGTGCCAGCAGTTATACCGTGCAGGGGTACAATGAGCAGTTCTTC.